This passage covers 15 T cell receptor beta chains from one sample sequenced in a study of cytomegalovirus exposure and HLA in healthy donors. Amplification used 60 Vbeta primers and 13 Jbeta primers. Sequenced by immunoSEQ multiplex PCR; TCRdb stores in-frame clones only, minus some. The table shows about 140,000 clones, with over 70% occurring only once. The sequenced sample consisted of PBMCs. The origin of the receptors is a male donor in good health and CMV-seronegative.

The rearrangement links TRBV7-9 to TRBJ2-3, with TRBD1 identical over 8 bases. V was pared by 5 bases and J by 3 bases, with 10 bases of the junction left unmatched. This CDR3 has 16 residues. CDR1 and CDR2 from the germline V gene are SEHNR and FQNEAQ (reference sequence). CDR3 nucleotide sequence: TGTGCCAGCAGCGCCTTGACAGGGGCTGTGACAGATACGCAGTATTTT. It translates to CASSALTGAVTDTQYF.

CDR3 amino acids: CASSILGGGLRYGYTF. The CDR3 region has the DNA TGTGCCAGTAGTATCCTAGGAGGGGGCTTACGGTATGGCTACACCTTC. This rearrangement joins TRBV19 to TRBJ1-2, with 7 positions matching TRBD1. Germline trimming cut 3 bases from V and 5 bases from J; bases unmatched to any gene: 12. Germline values: CDR1 LNHDA, CDR2 SQIVND (reference sequence). The CDR3 is made up of 16 amino acids.

The chain carries TRBV5-1 and TRBJ2-5; 9 bases agree with TRBD2. The germline CDR1 and CDR2 sequences are SGHRS and YFSETQ. This CDR3 is built from 17 residues. V lost 4 bases and J lost 1; bases outside the gene matches: 11. CDR3 coding DNA: TGCGCCAGCAGCAGGGGGGACCTAGCGGGGCTCCAAGAGACCCAGTACTTC. Amino acid sequence: CASSRGDLAGLQETQYF. The full variable domain, rest sourced from reference TRBV5-1 and TRBJ2-5, is KAGVTQTPRYLIKTRGQQVTLSCSPISGHRSVSWYQQTPGQGLQFLFEYFSETQRNKGNFPGRFSGRQFSNSRSEMNVSTLELGDSALYLCASSRGDLAGLQETQYFGPGTRLLVL.

This chain links TRBV4-1 with TRBJ2-1, with 9 nucleotides matching TRBD2. The junction had 7 bases not matched to a gene; V was cut back by 4 bases and J by 15 bases. The CDR3 has 12 amino acids. Germline CDR1 is MGHRA and CDR2 is YSYEKL. The CDR3 spells CASSPGLAQLFF. CDR3 sequence (DNA): TGCGCCAGCAGCCCCGGACTAGCGCAATTGTTCTTC.

The chain recombines TRBV27 with TRBJ2-7; TRBD1 aligns across 7 bases. This CDR3 region has 16 residues. CDR1 is MNHEY, CDR2 SMNVEV, per germline (reference sequence). V was pared by 2 bases and J by 3 bases, with 10 bases of the junction left unmatched. CDR3 loop: CASSLRAGGRVYEQYF. CDR3 nucleotide sequence: TGTGCCAGCAGTTTAAGGGCAGGGGGTAGGGTCTACGAGCAGTACTTC.

This clone was seen only once. The chain combines TRBV30 with TRBJ1-2; a possible D gene is TRBD1 (5 bases). CDR1 is GTSNPN, CDR2 SVGIG, per germline (reference sequence). CDR3 length: 15 residues. Trimming cost V 0 bases and J 6 bases, with 17 bases left between them. CDR3 sequence (DNA): TGTGCCTGGAGTGTAGTTGCGGGGCTTGTCCATGGCTACACCTTC. This gives the protein CAWSVVAGLVHGYTF.

This clone was observed a few times. The V and J genes are TRBV5-1 and TRBJ2-7, with 9 nucleotides matching TRBD2. Trimming cost V 4 bases and J 2 bases; bases outside gene matches: 7. The CDR3 contains 15 residues. Germline values: CDR1 SGHRS, CDR2 YFSETQ. This CDR3 reads CASSQPGLAPYEQYF. As DNA, the CDR3 is TGCGCCAGCAGCCAGCCGGGACTAGCTCCCTACGAGCAGTACTTC. The variable domain in full, completed from reference TRBV5-1 and TRBJ2-7, reads KAGVTQTPRYLIKTRGQQVTLSCSPISGHRSVSWYQQTPGQGLQFLFEYFSETQRNKGNFPGRFSGRQFSNSRSEMNVSTLELGDSALYLCASSQPGLAPYEQYFGPGTRLTVT.

The chain combines TRBV5-4 with TRBJ1-1; perhaps TRBD1 as D (6 bases). Looked up from germline, CDR1 is SGHNT and CDR2 is YYREEE (reference sequence). The CDR3 consists of 13 residues. V was pared by 5 bases and J by 7 bases, with 15 bases between. This CDR3 reads CASSFDRNGEAFF. CDR3 coding DNA: TGTGCCAGCAGTTTCGACAGGAACGGTGAAGCTTTCTTT.

The chain recombines TRBV21-1 with TRBJ1-3. TRBV21-1 is deemed a pseudogene. The CDR3 spans 14 residues. DNA of the CDR3: TGTGCCAGCAGGGGAGATTACTCTGGAAACACCATATATTTT. Protein: CASRGDYSGNTIYF.

The gene calls are TRBV18 and TRBJ1-4, with D tentatively TRBD1 (6 bases). The germline CDR1 and CDR2 sequences are KGHSH and LQKENI. V was clipped by 0 bases and J by 7 bases, with 12 bases between them. This CDR3 has 15 amino acids. The CDR3 protein is CASSPPDRFREKLFF. The CDR3 region has the DNA TGTGCCAGCTCACCACCAGACAGGTTTCGTGAAAAACTGTTTTTT.

In this sample, this clone turned up once. This chain links TRBV18 with TRBJ1-1; D call uncertain. CDR3 length: 13 residues. V was shortened by 3 bases and J by 6 bases, with 11 bases between the two germline ends. Germline V gives CDR1 KGHSH, CDR2 LQKENI. The CDR3 coding sequence is TGTGCCAGCTCACCGGAGGAGGGTCCTGAAGCTTTCTTT. It encodes CASSPEEGPEAFF.

The chain combines TRBV6-6 with TRBJ2-2; D unclear. CDR3 length equals 14 residues. Germline loops: CDR1 MNHNY, CDR2 SVGAGI (reference sequence). V shed 0 bases and J shed 7 bases, with 9 bases lying between them. The DNA of the CDR3 is TGTGCCAGCAGTTACTCCCCTGAGAACGGGGAGCTGTTTTTT. Its translation: CASSYSPENGELFF.

V gene TRBV2 combines with J gene TRBJ1-6; 8 bases are shared with TRBD1. Germline V CDR1 and CDR2: SNHLY, FYNNEI. The V segment lost 6 bases and the J segment 6 bases; nucleotides outside the gene matches: 7. This CDR3 spans 15 amino acids. CDR3 in DNA: TGTGCCAGCAGGACGGACAGGGTGGGTAATTCACCCCTCCACTTT. Translated, it gives CASRTDRVGNSPLHF.

Remarks on this clone: One end of the junction does not line up with germline, which may come from a read error. Other DNA sequences from this sample encode an identical CDR3 as well. The chain uses TRBV5-1 and TRBJ1-4; possibly TRBD1 for D (5 bases). The germline V gene has CDR1 SGHRS and CDR2 YFSETQ. This CDR3 region has 15 residues. CDR3 bases: TGCGCCAGCAGCCCTTCTTGGGGCACTGATGAAAAGCTGTTTTTT. Residues: CASSPSWGTDEKLFF.

The rearrangement links TRBV7-2 to TRBJ1-1; D is perhaps TRBD1 (6 bases). Trimming took off 5 bases at V and 10 bases at J, with 14 bases between the two ends. Germline CDR1 is SGHTA and CDR2 is FQGNSA. The CDR3 loop spans 12 amino acids. CDR3 amino acids: CASSPGGPVAFF. The CDR3 DNA follows: TGTGCCAGCAGCCCCGGGGGGCCGGTAGCTTTCTTT. Supplemented by reference TRBV7-2 and TRBJ1-1, the full variable domain reads GAGVSQSPSNKVTEKGKDVELRCDPISGHTALYWYRQSLGQGLEFLIYFQGNSAPDKSGLPSDRFSAERTGGSVSTLTIQRTQQEDSAVYLCASSPGGPVAFFGQGTRLTVV.